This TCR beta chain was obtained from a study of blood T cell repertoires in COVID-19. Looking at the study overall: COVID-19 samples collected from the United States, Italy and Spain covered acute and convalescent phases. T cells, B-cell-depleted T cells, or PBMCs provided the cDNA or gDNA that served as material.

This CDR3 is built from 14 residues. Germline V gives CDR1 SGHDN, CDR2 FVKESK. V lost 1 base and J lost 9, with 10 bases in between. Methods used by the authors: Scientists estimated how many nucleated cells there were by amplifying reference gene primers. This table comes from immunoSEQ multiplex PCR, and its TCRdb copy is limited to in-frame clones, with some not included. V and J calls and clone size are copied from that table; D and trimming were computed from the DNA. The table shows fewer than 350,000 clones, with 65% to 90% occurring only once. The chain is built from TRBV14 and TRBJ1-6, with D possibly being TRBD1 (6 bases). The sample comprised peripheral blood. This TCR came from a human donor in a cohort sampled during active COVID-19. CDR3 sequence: CASSQGGGGSPLHF. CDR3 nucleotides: TGTGCCAGCAGCCAAGGCGGGGGCGGTTCACCCCTCCACTTT.